This T cell receptor beta chain was obtained from a study of CD8 T cells in Susac syndrome. The control participants were healthy donors, and these controls were matched with respect to both age and sex. This CDR3 region has 14 residues. CDR1 KGHDR and CDR2 SFDVKD come from the germline V gene. V lost 5 bases and J 2 bases, leaving 9 bases between the germline ends. An input of roughly 0.45 to 1 ug of RNA was subjected to reverse transcription using random hexamers. The method of amplification for TCR beta CDR3 was immunoSEQ multiplex PCR, covering 54 Vbeta and 13 Jbeta. TCRdb reanalysed the immunoSEQ multiplex PCR reads using MiXCR and keeps one entry per CDR3 protein. The sample lists 45,000 to 55,000 distinct CDR3 sequences, approximately 94% occurring once.

The sample consisted of CD8+ T cells from PBMCs. The chain combines TRBV24-1 with TRBJ2-1; D not resolved. This receptor was identified in a human donor in good health. The CDR3 region is CATSVGSPYNEQFF. CDR3 DNA sequence: TGTGCCACCAGTGTAGGTTCACCCTACAATGAGCAGTTCTTC.